The rows below give T cell receptor beta chains drawn from one sample of a study of cytomegalovirus exposure and HLA in healthy donors. TCRdb's copy holds only in-frame clones and misses some; the assay was immunoSEQ multiplex PCR. The repertoire holds 120,000 to 150,000 clones, with more than 70% as singletons. The sample taken for sequencing was PBMCs. These receptors were taken from a woman between 40 and 50 years old in good health and CMV-seronegative. Both conserved end residues are part of each CDR3. A D gene is named only where the DNA matches it firmly. Expanded clones get a size class; other rows say once, few or many, or leave the size out.

TRBV10-3	NA	TRBD1	TRBJ1-1	14	CAIRGQFSNTEAFF	TGTGCCATCAGGGGACAGTTCTCGAACACTGAAGCTTTCTTT
TRBV9	few	NA	TRBJ2-5	17	CASSPLRTGSGSETQYF	TGTGCCAGCAGCCCCCTCAGAACAGGGTCGGGCTCGGAGACCCAGTACTTC
TRBV27	NA	TRBD1	TRBJ1-6	21	CASSPLVYRDRALSGNSPLHF	TGTGCCAGCAGTCCCCTCGTTTACCGGGACAGGGCATTATCTGGGAATTCACCCCTCCACTTT
TRBV5-1	NA	TRBD1	TRBJ1-2	16	CASSLETGGNNCGYTF	TGCGCCAGCAGCTTGGAAACAGGGGGCAATAACTGTGGCTACACCTTC
TRBV19	NA	NA	TRBJ1-5	15	CASRWGGSNNQPQHF	TGTGCCAGTAGATGGGGGGGCTCGAACAATCAGCCCCAGCATTTT
TRBV11-3	NA	NA	TRBJ2-6	17	CASSPRHGPSGANVLTF	TGTGCCAGCAGCCCTCGACACGGCCCCTCTGGGGCCAACGTCCTGACTTTC
TRBV5-4	few	NA	TRBJ1-6	17	CASSLAGPVSYNSPLHF	TGTGCCAGCAGCTTGGCAGGGCCAGTCTCCTATAATTCACCCCTCCACTTT
TRBV4-1	few	TRBD1	TRBJ2-7	14	CASSQPGQGYEQYF	TGCGCCAGCAGCCAACCGGGACAGGGTTACGAGCAGTACTTC
TRBV4-1	NA	TRBD2	TRBJ2-2	20	CASSQLGLAGGPQNTGELFF	TGCGCCAGCAGCCAATTGGGACTAGCGGGGGGGCCCCAGAACACCGGGGAGCTGTTTTTT
TRBV6-4	NA	TRBD1	TRBJ1-5	15	CASSDSGTGNQPQHF	TGTGCCAGCAGTGACTCAGGGACAGGCAATCAGCCCCAGCATTTT
TRBV6-5	NA	TRBD1	TRBJ1-2	12	CASRGQGAGYTF	TGTGCCAGCAGGGGACAGGGAGCAGGTTACACCTTC
TRBV30	NA	TRBD1	TRBJ1-4	14	CAWSLGQGGEKLFF	TGTGCCTGGAGTCTGGGACAGGGTGGAGAAAAACTGTTTTTT
TRBV13	NA	TRBD2	TRBJ2-3	16	CASSLPLAGVGDTQYF	TGTGCCAGCAGCCTCCCACTAGCGGGAGTCGGAGATACGCAGTATTTT
TRBV2	few	TRBD2	TRBJ2-3	16	CASRESSGGAGDTQYF	TGTGCCAGCAGGGAATCTAGCGGGGGGGCTGGAGATACGCAGTATTTT
TRBV4-1	NA	TRBD2	TRBJ2-5	16	CASSPGRAAEQETQYF	TGCGCCAGCAGCCCTGGGAGGGCCGCTGAACAGGAGACCCAGTACTTC
TRBV5-4	NA	NA	TRBJ2-1	16	CASSLDPDSSYNEQFF	TGTGCCAGCAGCTTGGACCCGGACAGCTCCTACAATGAGCAGTTCTTC
TRBV21-1	NA	NA	TRBJ1-3	14	CASKTGSSGNTIYF	TGTGCCAGCAAAACAGGATCCTCTGGAAACACCATATATTTT